Below, 29 T cell receptor beta chains from the same sample are listed, as sequenced in a study of T cells in Graves' hyperthyroidism and ophthalmopathy. TCR beta CDR3 regions were amplified from RNA transcripts. The primer set for the first-round RT-PCR of the TCR CDR3 was HTBI. TCRdb redid the calling of the multiplex PCR reads with MiXCR, one entry per CDR3 protein. The top ten hold around 7.5% of the sample, which has a few hundred thousand distinct CDR3 sequences, more than 15% seen once. The sequenced sample consisted of blood. Receptors originate from a woman in her 30s with Graves' hyperthyroidism.

This clonotype has a handful of counts. V is TRBV9 and J is TRBJ2-2; 11 bases are shared with TRBD2. The V segment lost 4 bases and the J segment 5 bases; nucleotides outside the gene matches: 4. The CDR3 runs to 15 residues. Germline CDR1 is SGDLS and CDR2 is YYNGEE. CDR3 sequence reads: CASSTGLAGTGELFF. DNA of the CDR3: TGTGCCAGCAGCACAGGACTAGCGGGTACCGGGGAGCTGTTTTTT.

This clonotype has a handful of counts. In DNA, the CDR3 is TGTGCCAGCAGTGAAGCGGGGTACAATGAGCAGTTCTTC. It codes for CASSEAGYNEQFF. The J gene is TRBJ2-1, the V gene TRBV6-1; D not certain. CDR1 and CDR2 (germline): MNHNS, SASEGT. Trimming left V 0 bases short and J 4 bases short, with 4 bases between. The CDR3 sequence is 13 residues long.

This clonotype showed up many times. V and J are TRBV28 and TRBJ1-5, with D hard to call. V was shortened by 1 base and J by 14 bases, with 12 bases between the two germline ends. Germline CDR1 and CDR2: MDHEN and SYDVKM. This CDR3 contains 12 residues. CDR3 bases: TGTGCCAGCAGTTTATTTAAGGGAGAAAAGCATTTT. Its protein product is CASSLFKGEKHF. Full variable domain (missing parts from reference TRBV28 and TRBJ1-5): DVKVTQSSRYLVKRTGEKVFLECVQDMDHENMFWYRQDPGLGLRLIYFSYDVKMKEKGDIPEGYSVSREKKERFSLILESASTNQTSMYLCASSLFKGEKHFGDGTRLSIL.

Comments on this clonotype: Being one base from a much bigger clone, this may be a read error. V gene TRBV27 combines with J gene TRBJ2-6, with unresolved D. Germline values: CDR1 MNHEY, CDR2 SMNVEV (reference sequence). CDR3 length equals 15 residues. Trimming took off 8 bases at V and 2 bases at J, with 13 bases between the two ends. The DNA for the CDR3 is TGTGCCAGCGGTTCCAGCTGGACTGGGGCCAACGTCCTGACTTTC. Translating gives CASGSSWTGANVLTF.

This clonotype occurred many times. J is TRBJ1-3 and V is TRBV29-1; D uncertain. The CDR3 consists of 13 residues. Germline V CDR1 and CDR2: SQVTM, ANQGSEA. The V end lost 6 bases, the J end lost 0 bases, and 9 bases lay between the germline ends. CDR3 in amino acids: CSVEDYSGNTIYF. The CDR3 DNA reads TGCAGCGTCGAGGACTACTCTGGAAACACCATATATTTT.

The sample holds a few counts of this clonotype. V is TRBV5-1 and J is TRBJ2-7; D might be TRBD2 (6 bases). Trimming stripped 2 bases from V and 3 bases from J, with 9 bases between. The length of the CDR3 is 13 residues. Germline assignment: CDR1 SGHRS and CDR2 YFSETQ. The CDR3 here is CASSFPGGYEQYF. CDR3 sequence (DNA): TGCGCCAGCAGCTTTCCCGGGGGCTACGAGCAGTACTTC.

This clonotype was counted at least ten times. The chain combines TRBV30 with TRBJ1-1; 8 bases align to TRBD1. The junction had 8 bases not matched to a gene; V was cut back by 4 bases and J by 4 bases. Looked up from germline, CDR1 is GTSNPN and CDR2 is SVGIG (reference sequence). The CDR3 sequence is 14 residues long. CDR3 bases: TGTGCCTGGACTATGGCAGGGGGCACCACTGAAGCTTTCTTT. Its translation is CAWTMAGGTTEAFF.

This clonotype was detected many times. J is TRBJ1-1 and V is TRBV12-3 or TRBV12-4; D is unclear. V lost 7 bases to trimming and J lost 1 base, with 10 bases between them. There are 13 residues in the CDR3. The CDR3 spells CASILLPNTEAFF. CDR3 in DNA: TGTGCCAGCATCTTGCTCCCGAACACTGAAGCTTTCTTT.

This clonotype was detected a few times. The V call is TRBV2, the J call TRBJ1-2; D is unresolved. The CDR3 is 14 residues long. The V and J ends lost 8 bases and 0 bases respectively, with 13 bases between them. Germline V gene sequence: CDR1 SNHLY, CDR2 FYNNEI. CDR3 loop: CASGGREANYGYTF. Here the CDR3 DNA reads TGTGCCAGCGGCGGGCGCGAAGCTAACTATGGCTACACCTTC.

This clonotype occurred many times. The chain is built from TRBV6-5 and TRBJ2-1; D is possibly TRBD1 (6 bases). Germline CDR1 is MNHEY and CDR2 is SVGAGI. Trimming stripped 0 bases from V and 9 bases from J, with 9 bases between. The CDR3 loop spans 13 amino acids. The CDR3 sequence: CASSYSIQGEQFF. In DNA, the CDR3 is TGTGCCAGCAGTTACTCGATACAGGGTGAGCAGTTCTTC.

This sequence joins TRBV4-1 and TRBJ2-3, with TRBD2 matching 7 bases. The CDR3 spans 14 residues. The J segment lost 2 bases and the V segment lost 3 bases, leaving 2 bases of the junction unmatched. Germline V CDR1 and CDR2: MGHRA, YSYEKL. CDR3 in amino acids: CASSHAGVTDTQYF. CDR3 coding DNA: TGCGCCAGCAGCCATGCGGGAGTCACAGATACGCAGTATTTT.

The chain has TRBV11-1 and TRBJ2-1; 8 bases map to TRBD2. This CDR3 region has 18 residues. Germline trimming cut 1 base from V and 3 bases from J; bases unmatched to any gene: 11. The germline V gene has CDR1 SGHAT and CDR2 FQDESV (reference sequence). CDR3 DNA sequence: TGTGCCAGCAGCTTAGAAAGACTCGGGGGGGGATACTACAATGAGCAGTTCTTC. It yields the protein CASSLERLGGGYYNEQFF.

This clonotype was seen more than once but under ten times. The rearrangement uses TRBV6-1 and TRBJ1-2; D not certain. Looked up from germline, CDR1 is MNHNS and CDR2 is SASEGT. The V end was cut by 4 bases, the J end by 3 bases, with 9 bases between. This CDR3 region has 13 residues. This CDR3 reads CASSVRRDYGYTF. The DNA of the CDR3 is TGTGCCAGCAGTGTCAGACGGGACTATGGCTACACCTTC.

This clonotype was detected only a few times. The chain combines TRBV9 with TRBJ2-1; 14 nucleotides align to TRBD2. CDR1 and CDR2 (germline): SGDLS, YYNGEE. The CDR3 sequence is 21 residues long. Trimming cost V 5 bases and J 0 bases; bases outside gene matches: 16. This CDR3 reads CASSPGLAGGRARSSYNEQFF. The CDR3 coding sequence is TGTGCCAGCAGTCCCGGACTAGCGGGAGGACGGGCTAGGAGCTCCTACAATGAGCAGTTCTTC. Filled out from reference TRBV9 and TRBJ2-1, the complete variable domain reads DSGVTQTPKHLITATGQRVTLRCSPRSGDLSVYWYQQSLDQGLQFLIQYYNGEERAKGNILERFSAQQFPDLHSELNLSSLELGDSALYFCASSPGLAGGRARSSYNEQFFGPGTRLTVL.

This clonotype has a count of ten or more. This sequence joins TRBV20-1 and TRBJ2-1, with TRBD1 identical over 7 bases. Germline CDR1 DFQATT, CDR2 SNEGSKA (reference sequence). The CDR3 contains 14 residues. V gave up 1 base and J gave up 4 bases; unmatched junction bases: 4. Here the CDR3 DNA reads TGCAGTGCTAGAGGGACAGGACCTTACAATGAGCAGTTCTTC. This encodes CSARGTGPYNEQFF.

In the case of this clonotype: This may be a read error: a much more frequent sequence differs by one nucleotide. J is TRBJ2-1 and V is TRBV7-2; 7 bases are a match to TRBD1. This CDR3 contains 18 residues. Germline assignment: CDR1 SGHTA and CDR2 FQGNSA. The trim removed 4 bases at V and 4 bases at J, leaving 16 bases unmatched. CDR3 residues: CASSSVVEGAASYNEQFF. CDR3 nucleotide sequence: TGTGCCAGCAGCTCAGTAGTAGAGGGGGCCGCCTCTTACAATGAGCAGTTCTTC.

Note on this clonotype: A much larger clone lies a single base off, so this may be a read error. The rearrangement links TRBV3-1 to TRBJ1-1, with 8 nucleotides matching TRBD1. This CDR3 is built from 13 residues. After removal of 1 base from V and 6 bases from J, the junction contained 1 base not matched to a gene. Germline values: CDR1 LGHDT, CDR2 YNNKEL (reference sequence). CDR3 sequence (DNA): TGTGCCAGCAGCCAAGGGGACAGGTCTGAAGCTTTCTTT. Translating gives CASSQGDRSEAFF.

The chain carries TRBV20-1 and TRBJ2-7; 7 bases map to TRBD1. The V segment lost 2 bases and the J segment 0 bases; nucleotides outside the gene matches: 7. CDR1 and CDR2 from the germline V gene are DFQATT and SNEGSKA (reference sequence). The CDR3 runs 15 residues. For the CDR3, the DNA is TGCAGTGCTAGACTATTGGACAGGCCCTCCTACGAGCAGTACTTC. Encoded protein: CSARLLDRPSYEQYF.

This clonotype appeared many times. J is TRBJ2-7 and V is TRBV5-1; perhaps TRBD1 as D (6 bases). Trimming removed 3 bases at V and 3 bases at J, with 13 bases between. The CDR3 length is 14 residues. The germline CDR1 and CDR2 sequences are SGHRS and YFSETQ. The DNA of the CDR3 is TGCGCCAGCAGCTCCGGACAGAACCTCTACGAGCAGTACTTC. This gives the protein CASSSGQNLYEQYF.

This clonotype was found many times. The rearrangement joins TRBV27 to TRBJ1-1; 7 bases match TRBD1. CDR1 is MNHEY, CDR2 SMNVEV, per germline (reference sequence). The CDR3 sequence is 17 residues long. Trimming removed 0 bases from V and 3 bases from J; junction bases left unmatched: 10. The chain's CDR3 is CASSLSKGGLGHTEAFF. CDR3 nucleotide sequence: TGTGCCAGCAGTTTATCGAAAGGGGGCTTAGGTCACACTGAAGCTTTCTTT.

This clonotype was found many times. The chain uses TRBV20-1 and TRBJ2-1; unclear D gene. The CDR3 extends over 11 amino acids. Trimming pared 0 bases from V and 8 bases from J, leaving 5 bases between. CDR1 is DFQATT and CDR2 is SNEGSKA in the germline V gene (reference sequence). CDR3: CSAREVDEQFF. The CDR3 DNA sequence: TGCAGTGCTAGAGAGGTCGATGAGCAGTTCTTC.

Notes on this clonotype: Germline is not matched at one junction end, which may reflect a read error. The chain links TRBV4-2 to TRBJ1-2; TRBD1 might be the D (6 bases). From germline, CDR1 is LGHNA and CDR2 YNFKEQ. The CDR3 loop spans 15 amino acids. The CDR3 here is CASRHTGTSNYGHTF. In DNA form, the CDR3 reads TGTGCCAGCAGACATACAGGGACCTCTAACTATGGCCACACCTTC.

This clonotype was observed a handful of times. V usage is TRBV6-6 and J usage is TRBJ2-7, with TRBD2 matching over 9 bases. CDR3 length: 16 residues. From germline, CDR1 is MNHNY and CDR2 SVGAGI (reference sequence). V trimming: 0 bases; J trimming: 2 bases; junction bases outside the gene matches: 5. As DNA, the CDR3 is TGTGCCAGCAGTTACTCGGCTAGCGGGACTCCCTACGAGCAGTACTTC. Its translation: CASSYSASGTPYEQYF.

This chain connects TRBV10-1 to TRBJ2-2; 7 bases map to TRBD2. This CDR3 is 18 amino acids long. The germline V gene encodes CDR1 WNHNN and CDR2 SYGVQD (reference sequence). The junction had 7 bases not matched to a gene; V was cut back by 0 bases and J by 0 bases. The chain's CDR3 is CASSESLFSGSNTGELFF. The CDR3 DNA reads TGCGCCAGCAGTGAGTCCCTATTTAGCGGGTCGAACACCGGGGAGCTGTTTTTT.

In its sample, this clonotype was seen many times. This rearrangement joins TRBV7-2 to TRBJ1-5; 11 bases fit TRBD1. CDR3 length equals 15 residues. Germline V gives CDR1 SGHTA, CDR2 FQGNSA. Trimming took 4 bases from V and 5 from J; bases not matched to a gene: 4. For the CDR3, the DNA is TGTGCCAGCAGCTCCTGGACAGGGGGCCATCAGCCCCAGCATTTT. Its translation: CASSSWTGGHQPQHF.

Remarks on this clonotype: Sequence at one end of the junction differs from germline and may be a read error. V usage is TRBV11-1 and J usage is TRBJ2-1; D gene uncertain. Germline V gene sequence: CDR1 SGHAT, CDR2 FQDESV (reference sequence). The CDR3 totals 13 residues. CDR3 bases: TGTGCCGTCAACACAGCTACGGGCGATGAGCAGCTCTTC. This translates into CAVNTATGDEQLF. Full variable domain (rest looked up from reference TRBV11-1 and TRBJ2-1): EAEVAQSPRYKITEKSQAVAFWCDPISGHATLYWYRQILGQGPELLVQFQDESVVDDSQLPKDRFSAERLKGVDSTLKIQPAELGDSAMYLCAVNTATGDEQLFGPGTRLTVL.

The chain links TRBV28 to TRBJ2-7; tentative D call: TRBD1 (5 bases). V lost 5 bases to trimming and J lost 4 bases, with 21 bases between them. Germline CDR1 MDHEN, CDR2 SYDVKM. This CDR3 is 16 amino acids long. This chain's CDR3 is CASSGASFSITYEQYF. Here the CDR3 DNA reads TGTGCCAGCAGTGGGGCCAGCTTTAGTATAACTTACGAGCAGTACTTC.

There are many counts of this clonotype. An end of the junction differs from the germline gene, which may be a read error. The chain is built from TRBV12-3 or TRBV12-4 and TRBJ2-2; a possible D gene is TRBD1 (5 bases). This CDR3 has 15 residues. The CDR3 region is CASRLAGMNTGELFF. Written as DNA, the CDR3 is TGTGCCAGCAGGTTAGCAGGGATGAACACCGGGGAGCTGTTTTTT.

This clonotype was counted a few times. The chain has TRBV18 and TRBJ2-1; D is possibly TRBD2 (6 bases). V shed 8 bases and J shed 0 bases, with 17 bases lying between them. This CDR3 comprises 16 residues. The germline V gene has CDR1 KGHSH and CDR2 LQKENI. CDR3 protein: CASLQSRDSSYNEQFF. The CDR3 DNA is TGTGCCAGCCTACAGAGCCGGGACTCCTCCTACAATGAGCAGTTCTTC.